Sequencing of this TCR beta chain was carried out in a study of blood T cell repertoires in COVID-19. Whole-study context: Whether acute or convalescent, the COVID-19 samples came from the United States, Italy and Spain.

Produced via immunoSEQ multiplex PCR; TCRdb's table is partial and in-frame only. Of roughly 310,000 clones in the sample, 75% to 90% are singletons; the top ten hold 2.5% to 3.5%. The V and J ends lost 5 bases and 4 bases respectively, with 11 bases between them. The CDR3 sequence is 13 residues long. Seattle researchers signed up patients amid active infection and tracked them longitudinally. What was sequenced was peripheral blood. The sequence was collected from a woman aged 25 to 39 with COVID-19, enrolled during active disease. The chain has TRBV12-3 or TRBV12-4 and TRBJ1-2; weak D call: TRBD1 (5 bases). CDR3 DNA: TGTGCCAGCAGTGGGGACTTTCGCTATGGCTACACCTTC. Residues: CASSGDFRYGYTF.